A single TCR beta chain is shown here with its context. The antigen is not known. The ends were cut back, 0 bases at V and 1 base at J, with 10 bases in the middle. The CDR3 is 16 residues long. Germline CDR1 MGHDK, CDR2 SYGVNS. Random-hexamer reverse transcription was applied to roughly 0.45 to 1 ug RNA. Across 54 Vbeta and 13 Jbeta, TCR beta CDR3 was amplified with immunoSEQ multiplex PCR. Each CDR3 protein gets one entry after TCRdb re-called the immunoSEQ multiplex PCR reads with MiXCR. This table has approximately 160,000 distinct CDR3 sequences, just over 90% appearing once. This specimen comes from a study of CD8 T cells in Susac syndrome. Study-level findings and limits: Acknowledgment was made by the study that its TCR sequencing and HLA analysis involved a relatively small number of individuals.

The J gene is TRBJ1-5, the V gene TRBV25-1, with D possibly TRBD1 on 5 matching bases. The specimen sequenced was CD4+ T cells from PBMCs. The clonotype originates from a human donor in good health. The CDR3 sequence is CASSEYAGDSNQPQHF. The CDR3 bases are TGTGCCAGCAGTGAATACGCGGGGGACAGCAATCAGCCCCAGCATTTT.